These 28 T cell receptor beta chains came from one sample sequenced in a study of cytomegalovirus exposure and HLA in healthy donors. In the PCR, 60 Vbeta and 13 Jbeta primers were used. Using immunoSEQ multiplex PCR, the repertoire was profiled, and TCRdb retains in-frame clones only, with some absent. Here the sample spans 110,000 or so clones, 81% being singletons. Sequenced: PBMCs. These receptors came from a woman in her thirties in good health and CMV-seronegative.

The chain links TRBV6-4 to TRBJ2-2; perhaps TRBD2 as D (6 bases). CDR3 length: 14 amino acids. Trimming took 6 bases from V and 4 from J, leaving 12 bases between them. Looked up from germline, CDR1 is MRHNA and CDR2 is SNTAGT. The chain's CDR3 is CASSRLVGTGELFF. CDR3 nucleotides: TGTGCCAGCAGCCGACTAGTAGGCACCGGGGAGCTGTTTTTT.

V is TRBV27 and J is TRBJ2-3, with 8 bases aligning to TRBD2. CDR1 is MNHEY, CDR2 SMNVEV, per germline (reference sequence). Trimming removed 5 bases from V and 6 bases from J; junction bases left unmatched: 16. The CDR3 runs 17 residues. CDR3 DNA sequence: TGTGCCAGCAGTAGACTTGCGGGGGGAAGCCTTCGGGATACGCAGTATTTT. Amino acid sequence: CASSRLAGGSLRDTQYF.

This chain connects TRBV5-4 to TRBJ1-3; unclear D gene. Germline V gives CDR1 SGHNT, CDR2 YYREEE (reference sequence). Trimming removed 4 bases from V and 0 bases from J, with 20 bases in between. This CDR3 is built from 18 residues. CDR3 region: CASSHPASRGNSGNTIYF. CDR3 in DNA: TGTGCCAGCAGCCATCCCGCATCCCGAGGGAACTCTGGAAACACCATATATTTT.

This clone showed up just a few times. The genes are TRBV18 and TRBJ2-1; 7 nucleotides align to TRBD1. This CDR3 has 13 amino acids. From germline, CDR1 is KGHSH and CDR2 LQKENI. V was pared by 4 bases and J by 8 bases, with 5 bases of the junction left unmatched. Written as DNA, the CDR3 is TGTGCCAGCTCACTCCGAGGGGGCGATGAGCAGTTCTTC. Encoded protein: CASSLRGGDEQFF.

The CDR3 DNA reads TGTGCCAGCAGCCCACGGACTAGCGGCACCTTCAGCTCCTACAATGAGCAGTTCTTC. It encodes CASSPRTSGTFSSYNEQFF. The chain links TRBV9 to TRBJ2-1; 10 positions agree with TRBD2. The CDR3 spans 19 residues. CDR1 is SGDLS, CDR2 YYNGEE, per germline. The V and J ends lost 4 bases and 0 bases, in that order; junction bases with no gene match: 13.

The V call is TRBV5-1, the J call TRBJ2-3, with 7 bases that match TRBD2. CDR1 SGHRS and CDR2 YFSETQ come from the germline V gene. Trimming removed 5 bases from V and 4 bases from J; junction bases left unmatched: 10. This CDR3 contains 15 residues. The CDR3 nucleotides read TGCGCCAGCAGTAGGAGCGGGATTAAGGCAGATACGCAGTATTTT. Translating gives CASSRSGIKADTQYF.

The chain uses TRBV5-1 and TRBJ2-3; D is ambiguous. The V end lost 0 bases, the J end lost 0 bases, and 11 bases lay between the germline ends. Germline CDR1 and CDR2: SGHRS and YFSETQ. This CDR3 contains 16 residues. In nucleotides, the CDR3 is TGCGCCAGCAGCTTGGCTAGATACCCTAGCACAGATACGCAGTATTTT. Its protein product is CASSLARYPSTDTQYF.

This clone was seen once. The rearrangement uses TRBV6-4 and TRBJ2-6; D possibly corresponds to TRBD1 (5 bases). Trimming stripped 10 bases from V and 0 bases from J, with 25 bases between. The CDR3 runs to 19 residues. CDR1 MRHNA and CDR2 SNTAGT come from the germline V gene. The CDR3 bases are TGTGCCATAGGGGCAGGGAACGTGCCCCGTCGCTCTGGGGCCAACGTCCTGACTTTC. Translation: CAIGAGNVPRRSGANVLTF.

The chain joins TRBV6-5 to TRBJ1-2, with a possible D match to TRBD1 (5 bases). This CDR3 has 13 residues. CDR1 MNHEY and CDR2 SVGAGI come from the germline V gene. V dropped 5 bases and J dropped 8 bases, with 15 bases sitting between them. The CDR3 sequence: CASSKTIRGGYTF. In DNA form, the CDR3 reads TGTGCCAGCAGTAAAACCATAAGGGGCGGCTACACCTTC.

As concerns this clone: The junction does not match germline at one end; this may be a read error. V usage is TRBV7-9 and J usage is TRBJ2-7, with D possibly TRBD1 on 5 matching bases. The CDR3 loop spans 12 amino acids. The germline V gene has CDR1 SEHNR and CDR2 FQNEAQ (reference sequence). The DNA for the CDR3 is TGTTCCAGCAGCGAAGGGGCAGTCGAGCAGTACTTC. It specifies CSSSEGAVEQYF.

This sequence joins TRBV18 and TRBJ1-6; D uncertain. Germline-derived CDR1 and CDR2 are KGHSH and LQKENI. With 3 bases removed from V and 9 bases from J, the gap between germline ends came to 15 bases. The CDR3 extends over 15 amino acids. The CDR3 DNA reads TGTGCCAGCTCACCTTTCCCCGTCGCAGGTTCACCCCTCCACTTT. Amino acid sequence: CASSPFPVAGSPLHF.

For the CDR3, the DNA is TGTGCCAGCAGCTCCGCGGGGGGAGGGCGTAGCGAGCAGTACTTC. Encoded protein: CASSSAGGGRSEQYF. V usage is TRBV7-2 and J usage is TRBJ2-7, with TRBD2 matching 8 bases. CDR3 size: 15 residues. V lost 4 bases to trimming and J lost 6 bases; unmatched junction nucleotides: 11. From germline, CDR1 is SGHTA and CDR2 FQGNSA.

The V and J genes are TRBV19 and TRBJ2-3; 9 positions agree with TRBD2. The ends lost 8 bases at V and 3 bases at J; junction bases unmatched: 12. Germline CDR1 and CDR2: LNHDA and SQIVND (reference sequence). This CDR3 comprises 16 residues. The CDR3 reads CASHGSSGRTTDTQYF. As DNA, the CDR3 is TGTGCCAGTCACGGTTCGAGCGGGAGGACGACAGATACGCAGTATTTT.

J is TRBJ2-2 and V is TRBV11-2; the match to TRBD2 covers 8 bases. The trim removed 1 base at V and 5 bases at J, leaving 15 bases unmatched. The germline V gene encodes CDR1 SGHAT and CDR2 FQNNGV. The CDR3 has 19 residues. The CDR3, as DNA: TGTGCCAGCAGCTTAGTCCGGGTCGGAGCGGGAGTGGGGACCGGGGAGCTGTTTTTT. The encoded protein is CASSLVRVGAGVGTGELFF.

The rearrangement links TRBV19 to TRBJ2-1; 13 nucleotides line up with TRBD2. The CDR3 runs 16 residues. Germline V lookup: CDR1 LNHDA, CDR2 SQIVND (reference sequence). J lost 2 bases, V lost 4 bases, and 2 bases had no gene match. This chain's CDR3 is CASSKGLAGPYNEQFF. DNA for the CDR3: TGTGCCAGTAGTAAGGGACTAGCGGGGCCCTACAATGAGCAGTTCTTC. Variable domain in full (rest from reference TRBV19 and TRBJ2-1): DGGITQSPKYLFRKEGQNVTLSCEQNLNHDAMYWYRQDPGQGLRLIYYSQIVNDFQKGDIAEGYSVSREKKESFPLTVTSAQKNPTAFYLCASSKGLAGPYNEQFFGPGTRLTVL.

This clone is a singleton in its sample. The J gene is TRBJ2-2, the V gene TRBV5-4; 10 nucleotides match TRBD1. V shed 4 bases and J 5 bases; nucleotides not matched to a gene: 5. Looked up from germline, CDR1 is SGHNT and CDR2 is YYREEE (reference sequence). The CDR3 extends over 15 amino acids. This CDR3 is CASSNRQGATGELFF. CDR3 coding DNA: TGTGCCAGCAGCAACAGACAGGGGGCGACCGGGGAGCTGTTTTTT. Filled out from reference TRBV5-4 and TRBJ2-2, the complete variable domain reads ETGVTQSPTHLIKTRGQQVTLRCSSQSGHNTVSWYQQALGQGPQFIFQYYREEENGRGNFPPRFSGLQFPNYSSELNVNALELDDSALYLCASSNRQGATGELFFGEGSRLTVL.

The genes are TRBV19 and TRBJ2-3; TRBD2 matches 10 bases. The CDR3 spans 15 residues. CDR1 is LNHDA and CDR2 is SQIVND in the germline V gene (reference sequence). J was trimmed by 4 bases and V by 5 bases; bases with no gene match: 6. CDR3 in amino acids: CASSSIAGGSDTQYF. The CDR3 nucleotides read TGTGCCAGTAGTTCGATAGCGGGAGGCTCAGATACGCAGTATTTT.

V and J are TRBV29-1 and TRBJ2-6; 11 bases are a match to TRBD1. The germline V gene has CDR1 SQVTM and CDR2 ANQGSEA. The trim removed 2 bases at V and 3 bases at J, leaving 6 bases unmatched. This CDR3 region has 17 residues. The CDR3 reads CSVEIGDRGFGANVLTF. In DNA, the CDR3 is TGCAGCGTTGAAATAGGGGACAGGGGGTTTGGGGCCAACGTCCTGACTTTC.

The DNA for the CDR3 is TGTGCCAGCAGTGACGACTTCAGTCAGCCCCAGCATTTT. It specifies CASSDDFSQPQHF. J is TRBJ1-5 and V is TRBV2; no definite D call. The germline V gene has CDR1 SNHLY and CDR2 FYNNEI. CDR3 size: 13 residues. Trimming removed 3 bases at V and 6 bases at J, with 9 bases between.

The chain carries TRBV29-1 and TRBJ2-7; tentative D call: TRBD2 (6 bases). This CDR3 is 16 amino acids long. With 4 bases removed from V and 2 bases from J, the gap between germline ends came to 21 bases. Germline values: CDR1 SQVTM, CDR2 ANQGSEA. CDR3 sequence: CSVVGGRAGRTYEQYF. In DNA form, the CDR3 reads TGCAGCGTTGTCGGGGGTAGGGCGGGTCGCACCTACGAGCAGTACTTC.

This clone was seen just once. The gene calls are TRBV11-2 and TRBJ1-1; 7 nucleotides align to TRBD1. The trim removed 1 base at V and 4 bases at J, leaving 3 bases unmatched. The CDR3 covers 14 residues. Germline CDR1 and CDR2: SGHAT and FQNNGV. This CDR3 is CASSLARGFTEAFF. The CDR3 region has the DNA TGTGCCAGCAGCTTAGCCAGGGGGTTCACTGAAGCTTTCTTT.

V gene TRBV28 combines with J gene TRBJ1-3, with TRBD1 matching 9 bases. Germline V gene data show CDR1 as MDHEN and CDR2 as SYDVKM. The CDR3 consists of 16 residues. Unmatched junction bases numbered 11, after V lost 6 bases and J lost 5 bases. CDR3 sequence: CASSSASQGARNTIYF. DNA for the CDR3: TGTGCCAGCAGCTCCGCTTCACAGGGGGCGAGAAACACCATATATTTT.

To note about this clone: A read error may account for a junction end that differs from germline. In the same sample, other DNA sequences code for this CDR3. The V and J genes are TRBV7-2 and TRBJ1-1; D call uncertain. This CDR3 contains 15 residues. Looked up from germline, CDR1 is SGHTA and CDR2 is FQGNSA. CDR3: CASSLSTGGNTEAFF. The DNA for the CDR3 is TGTGCCAGCAGCCTTTCGACCGGAGGAAACACTGAGGCTTTCTTT.

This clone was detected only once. CDR3 nucleotide sequence: TGTGCCAGCAGCGCACCACCGGGACAGGGGTATGAAGCTTTCTTT. This sequence encodes CASSAPPGQGYEAFF. The J gene is TRBJ1-1, the V gene TRBV9; the match to TRBD1 covers 10 bases. Trimming removed 3 bases from V and 7 bases from J; junction bases left unmatched: 9. The CDR3 covers 15 residues. Looked up from germline, CDR1 is SGDLS and CDR2 is YYNGEE.

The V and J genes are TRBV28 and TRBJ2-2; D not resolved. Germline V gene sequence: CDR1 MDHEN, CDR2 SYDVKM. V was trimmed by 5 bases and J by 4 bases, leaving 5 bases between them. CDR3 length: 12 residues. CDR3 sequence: CASSILTGELFF. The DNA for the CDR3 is TGTGCCAGCAGTATACTCACCGGGGAGCTGTTTTTT.

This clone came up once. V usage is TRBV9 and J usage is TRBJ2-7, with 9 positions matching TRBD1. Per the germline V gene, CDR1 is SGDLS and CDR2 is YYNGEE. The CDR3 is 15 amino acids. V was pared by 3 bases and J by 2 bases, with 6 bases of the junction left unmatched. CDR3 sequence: CASSERQGGTYEQYF. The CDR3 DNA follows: TGTGCCAGCAGCGAAAGACAGGGGGGCACCTACGAGCAGTACTTC.

CDR3 residues: CASYRRQNTGELFF. For the CDR3, the DNA is TGTGCCAGCTACCGGAGGCAGAACACCGGGGAGCTGTTTTTT. This chain uses TRBV18 with TRBJ2-2, with D possibly matching TRBD2 (5 bases). Deletions cut 7 bases from V and 1 base from J, with 10 bases between. The CDR3 contains 14 residues. Germline CDR1 is KGHSH and CDR2 is LQKENI.

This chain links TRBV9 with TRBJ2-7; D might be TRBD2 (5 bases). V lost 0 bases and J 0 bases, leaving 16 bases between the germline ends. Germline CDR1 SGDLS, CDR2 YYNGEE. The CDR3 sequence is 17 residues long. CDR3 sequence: CASSVGGGERSSYEQYF. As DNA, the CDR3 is TGTGCCAGCAGCGTAGGTGGAGGTGAGCGGAGCTCCTACGAGCAGTACTTC.